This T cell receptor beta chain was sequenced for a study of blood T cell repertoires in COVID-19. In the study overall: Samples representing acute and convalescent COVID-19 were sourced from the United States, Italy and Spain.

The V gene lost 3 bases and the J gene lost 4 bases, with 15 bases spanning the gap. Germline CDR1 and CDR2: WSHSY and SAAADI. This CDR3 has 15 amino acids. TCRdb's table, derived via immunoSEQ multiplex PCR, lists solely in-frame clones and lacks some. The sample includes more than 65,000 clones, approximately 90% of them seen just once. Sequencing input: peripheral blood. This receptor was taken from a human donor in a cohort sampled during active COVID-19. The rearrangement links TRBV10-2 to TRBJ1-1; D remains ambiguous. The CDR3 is CASSEPPGRGTEAFF. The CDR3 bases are TGCGCCAGCAGTGAACCCCCTGGTAGAGGCACTGAAGCTTTCTTT.